The clone carrying this T cell receptor (beta chain) ranks as medium-sized. Its antigen is unknown. The CDR3 runs to 13 residues. Per germline, CDR1 DFQATT and CDR2 SNEGSKA (reference sequence). The study's findings and limits: Tumor Treg TCRs overlapped most with tumor naive CD4+ cells. Larger-cohort validation covered only one TCR beta V-J rearrangement.

MiXCR, applied by TCRdb to the 5' RACE reads, yields one record per CDR3 protein. Of 8,000 to 9,500 distinct CDR3 sequences listed, 36% are singletons. The clonotype was recovered from a female donor with breast cancer. The chain recombines TRBV20-1 with TRBJ1-2, with D perhaps matching TRBD1 (6 bases). Sequences were obtained from tumor-infiltrating memory CD4+ T cells sorted from the breast tumor. The subset here: memory CD4+ T cells, CD4+CD45RO+CD25-. CDR3 loop: CRTDNREGYGYTF. CDR3 sequence (DNA): TGCAGGACAGACAACAGGGAGGGCTATGGCTACACCTTC.